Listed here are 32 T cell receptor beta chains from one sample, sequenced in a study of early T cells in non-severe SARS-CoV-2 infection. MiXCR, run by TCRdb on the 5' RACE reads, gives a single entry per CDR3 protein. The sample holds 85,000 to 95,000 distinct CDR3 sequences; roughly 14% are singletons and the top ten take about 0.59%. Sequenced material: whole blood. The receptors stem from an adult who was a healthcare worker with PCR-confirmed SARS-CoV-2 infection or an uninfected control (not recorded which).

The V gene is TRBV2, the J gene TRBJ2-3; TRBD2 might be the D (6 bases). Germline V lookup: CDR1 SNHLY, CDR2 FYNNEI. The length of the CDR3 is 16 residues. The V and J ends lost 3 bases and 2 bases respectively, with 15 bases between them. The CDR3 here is CASSDGWGDLTDTQYF. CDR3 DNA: TGTGCCAGCAGTGACGGGTGGGGGGATCTCACAGATACGCAGTATTTT.

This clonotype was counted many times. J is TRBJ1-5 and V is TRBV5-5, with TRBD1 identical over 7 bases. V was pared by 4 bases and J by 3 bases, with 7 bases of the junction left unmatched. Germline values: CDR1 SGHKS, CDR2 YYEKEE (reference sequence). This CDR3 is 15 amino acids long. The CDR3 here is CASSLMTGYNQPQHF. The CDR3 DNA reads TGTGCCAGCAGCCTCATGACAGGGTACAATCAGCCCCAGCATTTT.

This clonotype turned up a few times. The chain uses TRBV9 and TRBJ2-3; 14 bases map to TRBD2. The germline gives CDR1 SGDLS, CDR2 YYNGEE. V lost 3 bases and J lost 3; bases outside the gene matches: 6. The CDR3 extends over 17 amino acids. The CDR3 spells CASSARLAGGWTDTQYF. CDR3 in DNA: TGTGCCAGCAGCGCTAGACTAGCGGGGGGGTGGACAGATACGCAGTATTTT.

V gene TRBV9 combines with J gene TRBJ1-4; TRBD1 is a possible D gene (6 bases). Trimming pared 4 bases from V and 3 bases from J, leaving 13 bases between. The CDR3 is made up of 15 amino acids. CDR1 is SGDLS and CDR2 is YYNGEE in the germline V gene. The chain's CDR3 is CASSSDRTSNEKLFF. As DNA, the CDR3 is TGTGCCAGCAGCTCGGACAGAACCTCTAATGAAAAACTGTTTTTT. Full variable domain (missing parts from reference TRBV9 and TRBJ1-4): DSGVTQTPKHLITATGQRVTLRCSPRSGDLSVYWYQQSLDQGLQFLIQYYNGEERAKGNILERFSAQQFPDLHSELNLSSLELGDSALYFCASSSDRTSNEKLFFGSGTQLSVL.

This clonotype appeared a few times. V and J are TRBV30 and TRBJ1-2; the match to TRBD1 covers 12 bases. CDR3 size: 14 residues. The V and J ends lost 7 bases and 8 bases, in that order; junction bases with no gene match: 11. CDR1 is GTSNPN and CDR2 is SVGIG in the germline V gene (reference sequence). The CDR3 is CASTGQGAGWGYTF. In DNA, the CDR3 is TGTGCCTCCACGGGACAGGGGGCAGGTTGGGGCTACACCTTC.

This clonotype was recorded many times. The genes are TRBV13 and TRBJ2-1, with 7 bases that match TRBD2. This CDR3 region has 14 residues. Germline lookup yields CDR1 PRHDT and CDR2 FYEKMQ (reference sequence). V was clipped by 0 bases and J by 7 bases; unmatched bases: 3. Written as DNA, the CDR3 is TGTGCCAGCAGCTTAGGACTAGCGAGGAATGAGCAGTTCTTC. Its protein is CASSLGLARNEQFF.

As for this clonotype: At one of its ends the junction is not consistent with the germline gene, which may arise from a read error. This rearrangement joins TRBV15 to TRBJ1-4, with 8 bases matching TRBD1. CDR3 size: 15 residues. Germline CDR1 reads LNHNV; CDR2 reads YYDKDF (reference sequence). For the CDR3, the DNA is TGTGTCACCAGCAGTAGACAGGGGACTAATGAAAAACTGTTTTTT. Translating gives CVTSSRQGTNEKLFF.

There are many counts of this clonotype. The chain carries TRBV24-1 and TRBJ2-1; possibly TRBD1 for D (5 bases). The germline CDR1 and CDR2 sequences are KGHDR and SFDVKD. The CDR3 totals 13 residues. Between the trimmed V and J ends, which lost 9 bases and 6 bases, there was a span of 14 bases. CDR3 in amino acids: CATSAQGFNEQFF. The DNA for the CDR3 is TGTGCCACCTCAGCTCAGGGCTTCAATGAGCAGTTCTTC.

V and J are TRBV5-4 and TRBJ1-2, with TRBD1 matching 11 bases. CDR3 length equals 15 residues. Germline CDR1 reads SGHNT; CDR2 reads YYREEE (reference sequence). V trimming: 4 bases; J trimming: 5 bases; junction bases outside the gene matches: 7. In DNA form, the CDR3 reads TGTGCCAGCAGCGCGCCGGACAGGGGGCTGTATGGCTACACCTTC. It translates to CASSAPDRGLYGYTF.

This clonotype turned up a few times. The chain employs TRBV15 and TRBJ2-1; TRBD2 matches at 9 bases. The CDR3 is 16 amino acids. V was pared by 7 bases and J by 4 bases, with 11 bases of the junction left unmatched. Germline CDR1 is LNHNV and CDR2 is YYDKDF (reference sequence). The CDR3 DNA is TGTGCCACCAACCCAAATCCTAGCGGGGAGTACAATGAGCAGTTCTTC. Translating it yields CATNPNPSGEYNEQFF. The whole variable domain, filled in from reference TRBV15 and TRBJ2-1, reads DAMVIQNPRYQVTQFGKPVTLSCSQTLNHNVMYWYQQKSSQAPKLLFHYYDKDFNNEADTPDNFQSRRPNTSFCFLDIRSPGLGDTAMYLCATNPNPSGEYNEQFFGPGTRLTVL.

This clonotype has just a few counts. The CDR3 sequence: CASSLELAGGPNEQFF. The CDR3 coding sequence is TGTGCCAGCTCACTCGAACTAGCGGGGGGCCCGAATGAGCAGTTCTTC. This chain joins TRBV18 and TRBJ2-1; 12 positions match TRBD2. There are 16 residues in the CDR3. CDR1 is KGHSH, CDR2 LQKENI, per germline. With 4 bases clipped from V and 7 bases from J, the junction kept 8 bases outside the gene matches.

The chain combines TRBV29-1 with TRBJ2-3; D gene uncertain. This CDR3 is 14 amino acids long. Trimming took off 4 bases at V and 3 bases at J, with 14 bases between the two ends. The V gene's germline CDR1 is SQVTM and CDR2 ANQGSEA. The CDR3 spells CSVVAPGQTDTQYF. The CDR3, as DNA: TGCAGCGTTGTGGCTCCAGGCCAGACAGATACGCAGTATTTT.

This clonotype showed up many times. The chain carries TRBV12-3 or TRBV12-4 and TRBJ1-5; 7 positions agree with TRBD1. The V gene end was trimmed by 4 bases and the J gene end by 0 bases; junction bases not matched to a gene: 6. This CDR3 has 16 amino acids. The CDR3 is CASSSLGTDSNQPQHF. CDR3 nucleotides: TGTGCCAGCAGTTCCCTGGGGACAGATAGCAATCAGCCCCAGCATTTT.

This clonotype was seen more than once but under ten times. CDR3 coding DNA: TGTGCCAGCAGGGAGGACAGGGTTGGAGCGGGAGCCAAAAACATTCAGTACTTC. Protein product: CASREDRVGAGAKNIQYF. The rearrangement links TRBV6-1 to TRBJ2-4, with TRBD1 identical over 8 bases. V was pared by 6 bases and J by 0 bases, with 13 bases of the junction left unmatched. Germline values: CDR1 MNHNS, CDR2 SASEGT. CDR3 length equals 18 residues.

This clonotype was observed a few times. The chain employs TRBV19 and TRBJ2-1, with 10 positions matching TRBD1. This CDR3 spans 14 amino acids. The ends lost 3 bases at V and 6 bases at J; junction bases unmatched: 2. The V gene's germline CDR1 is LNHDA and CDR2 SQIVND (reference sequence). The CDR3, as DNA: TGTGCCAGTAGTATTAGGGACAGGGGCAATGAGCAGTTCTTC. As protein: CASSIRDRGNEQFF. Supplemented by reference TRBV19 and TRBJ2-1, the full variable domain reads DGGITQSPKYLFRKEGQNVTLSCEQNLNHDAMYWYRQDPGQGLRLIYYSQIVNDFQKGDIAEGYSVSREKKESFPLTVTSAQKNPTAFYLCASSIRDRGNEQFFGPGTRLTVL.

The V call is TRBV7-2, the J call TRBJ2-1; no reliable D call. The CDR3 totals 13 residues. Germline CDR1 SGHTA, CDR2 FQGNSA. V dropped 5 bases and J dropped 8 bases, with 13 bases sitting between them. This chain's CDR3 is CASSPSLGYEQFF. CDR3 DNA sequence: TGTGCCAGCAGCCCCTCGTTGGGATATGAGCAGTTCTTC. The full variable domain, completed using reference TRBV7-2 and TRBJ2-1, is GAGVSQSPSNKVTEKGKDVELRCDPISGHTALYWYRQSLGQGLEFLIYFQGNSAPDKSGLPSDRFSAERTGGSVSTLTIQRTQQEDSAVYLCASSPSLGYEQFFGPGTRLTVL.

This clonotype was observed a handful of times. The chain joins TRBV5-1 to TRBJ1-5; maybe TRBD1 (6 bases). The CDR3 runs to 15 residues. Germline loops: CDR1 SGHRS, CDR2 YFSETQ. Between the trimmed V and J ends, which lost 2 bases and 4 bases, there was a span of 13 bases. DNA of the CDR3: TGCGCCAGCAGCTTTTCAGGGGACCTTAATCAGCCCCAGCATTTT. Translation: CASSFSGDLNQPQHF.

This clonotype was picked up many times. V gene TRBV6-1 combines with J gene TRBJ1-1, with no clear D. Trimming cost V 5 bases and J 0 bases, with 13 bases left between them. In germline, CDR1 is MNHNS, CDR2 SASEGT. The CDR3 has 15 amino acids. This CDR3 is CASSPKGPLNTEAFF. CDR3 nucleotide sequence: TGTGCCAGCAGTCCGAAAGGACCTTTGAACACTGAAGCTTTCTTT.

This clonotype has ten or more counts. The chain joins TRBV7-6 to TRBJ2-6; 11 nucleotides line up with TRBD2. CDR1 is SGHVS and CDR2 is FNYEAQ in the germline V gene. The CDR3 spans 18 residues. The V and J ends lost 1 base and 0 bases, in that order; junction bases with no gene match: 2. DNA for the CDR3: TGTGCCAGCAGCTTAGGACTAGCGGGGACCTCTGGGGCCAACGTCCTGACTTTC. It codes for CASSLGLAGTSGANVLTF.

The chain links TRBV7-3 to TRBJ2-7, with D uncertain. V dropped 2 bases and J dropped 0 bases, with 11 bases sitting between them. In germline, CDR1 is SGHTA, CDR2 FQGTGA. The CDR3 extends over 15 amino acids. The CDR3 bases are TGTGCCAGCAGCTTAGGCCCAGGTAGCTCCTACGAGCAGTACGTC. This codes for CASSLGPGSSYEQYV.

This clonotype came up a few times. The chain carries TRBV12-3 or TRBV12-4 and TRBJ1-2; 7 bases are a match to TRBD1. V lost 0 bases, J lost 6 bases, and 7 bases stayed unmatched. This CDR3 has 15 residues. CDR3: CASSLAGTGANGYTF. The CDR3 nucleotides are TGTGCCAGCAGTTTAGCCGGCACAGGGGCGAATGGCTACACCTTC.

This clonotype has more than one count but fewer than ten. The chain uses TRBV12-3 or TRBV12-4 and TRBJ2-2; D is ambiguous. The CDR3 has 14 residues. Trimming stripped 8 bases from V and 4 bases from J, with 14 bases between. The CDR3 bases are TGTGCCAGCCTACGGGTGGTTGGCACCGGGGAGCTGTTTTTT. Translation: CASLRVVGTGELFF.

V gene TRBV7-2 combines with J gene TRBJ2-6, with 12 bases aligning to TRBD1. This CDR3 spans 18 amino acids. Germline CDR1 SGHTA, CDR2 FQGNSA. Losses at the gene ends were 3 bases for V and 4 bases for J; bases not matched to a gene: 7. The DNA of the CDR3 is TGTGCCAGCAGCTTGGAGGGACAGGGGGCGCTCGGGGCCAACGTCCTGACTTTC. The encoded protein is CASSLEGQGALGANVLTF. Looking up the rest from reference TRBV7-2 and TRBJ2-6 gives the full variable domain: GAGVSQSPSNKVTEKGKDVELRCDPISGHTALYWYRQSLGQGLEFLIYFQGNSAPDKSGLPSDRFSAERTGGSVSTLTIQRTQQEDSAVYLCASSLEGQGALGANVLTFGAGSRLTVL.

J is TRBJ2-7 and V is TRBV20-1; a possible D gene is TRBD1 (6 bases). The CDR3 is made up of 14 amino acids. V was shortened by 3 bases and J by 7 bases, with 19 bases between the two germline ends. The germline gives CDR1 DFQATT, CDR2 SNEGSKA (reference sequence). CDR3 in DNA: TGCAGTGCTAGTAACAACAGGGTCCGTGGGGAGCAGTACGTC. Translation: CSASNNRVRGEQYV.

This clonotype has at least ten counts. DNA of the CDR3: TGTGCCAGTAGGATACAGGACAGGGCCTTCGGAGAGACCCAGTACTTC. This translates into CASRIQDRAFGETQYF. V gene TRBV19 combines with J gene TRBJ2-5, with 8 nucleotides matching TRBD1. This CDR3 region has 16 residues. Losses at the gene ends were 6 bases for V and 4 bases for J; bases not matched to a gene: 13. Germline CDR1 reads LNHDA; CDR2 reads SQIVND (reference sequence).

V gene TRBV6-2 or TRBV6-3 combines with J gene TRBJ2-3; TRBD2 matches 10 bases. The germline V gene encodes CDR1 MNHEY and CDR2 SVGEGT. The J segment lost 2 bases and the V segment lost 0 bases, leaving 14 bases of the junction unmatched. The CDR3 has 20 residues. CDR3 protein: CASSYSVSGGPIRDTDTQYF. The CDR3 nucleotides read TGTGCCAGCAGTTACTCGGTTAGCGGGGGGCCCATCCGAGACACAGATACGCAGTATTTT.

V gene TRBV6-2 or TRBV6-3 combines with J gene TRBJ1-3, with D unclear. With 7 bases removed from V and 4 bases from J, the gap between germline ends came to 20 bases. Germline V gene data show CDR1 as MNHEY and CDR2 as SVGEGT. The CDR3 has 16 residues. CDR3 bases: TGTGCCAGCATCCCTTCTGTGGCGTCGGCAGGAAACACCATATATTTT. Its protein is CASIPSVASAGNTIYF.

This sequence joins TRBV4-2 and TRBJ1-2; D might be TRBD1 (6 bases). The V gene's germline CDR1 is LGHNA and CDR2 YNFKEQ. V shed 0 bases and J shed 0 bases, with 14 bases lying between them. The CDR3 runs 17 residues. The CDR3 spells CASSQDLGTSANYGYTF. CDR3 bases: TGTGCCAGCAGCCAAGATTTAGGGACATCTGCTAACTATGGCTACACCTTC.

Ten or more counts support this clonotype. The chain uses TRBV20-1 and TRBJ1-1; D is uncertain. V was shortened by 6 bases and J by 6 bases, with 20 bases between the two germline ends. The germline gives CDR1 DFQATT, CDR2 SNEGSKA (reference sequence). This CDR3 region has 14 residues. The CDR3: CSAIEGRREAEAFF. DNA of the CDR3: TGCAGTGCCATAGAGGGCAGGCGGGAGGCTGAAGCTTTCTTT.

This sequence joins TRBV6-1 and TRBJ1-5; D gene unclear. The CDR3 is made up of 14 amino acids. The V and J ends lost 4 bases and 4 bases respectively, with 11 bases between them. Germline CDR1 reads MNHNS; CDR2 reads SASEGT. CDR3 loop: CASSAGALNQPQHF. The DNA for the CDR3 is TGTGCCAGCAGTGCGGGAGCGTTGAATCAGCCCCAGCATTTT.

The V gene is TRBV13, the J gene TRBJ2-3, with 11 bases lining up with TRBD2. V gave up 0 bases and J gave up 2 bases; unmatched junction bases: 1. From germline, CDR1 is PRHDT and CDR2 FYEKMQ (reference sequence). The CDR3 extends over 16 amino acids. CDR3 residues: CASSLGLAGATDTQYF. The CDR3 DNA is TGTGCCAGCAGCTTAGGACTAGCGGGGGCCACAGATACGCAGTATTTT.

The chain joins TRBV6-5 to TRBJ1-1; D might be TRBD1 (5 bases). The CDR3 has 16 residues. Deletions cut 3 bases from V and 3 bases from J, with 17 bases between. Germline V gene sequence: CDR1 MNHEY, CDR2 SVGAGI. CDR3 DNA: TGTGCCAGCAGTTATGCCCGGGGGTCTACCTACACTGAAGCTTTCTTT. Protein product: CASSYARGSTYTEAFF.